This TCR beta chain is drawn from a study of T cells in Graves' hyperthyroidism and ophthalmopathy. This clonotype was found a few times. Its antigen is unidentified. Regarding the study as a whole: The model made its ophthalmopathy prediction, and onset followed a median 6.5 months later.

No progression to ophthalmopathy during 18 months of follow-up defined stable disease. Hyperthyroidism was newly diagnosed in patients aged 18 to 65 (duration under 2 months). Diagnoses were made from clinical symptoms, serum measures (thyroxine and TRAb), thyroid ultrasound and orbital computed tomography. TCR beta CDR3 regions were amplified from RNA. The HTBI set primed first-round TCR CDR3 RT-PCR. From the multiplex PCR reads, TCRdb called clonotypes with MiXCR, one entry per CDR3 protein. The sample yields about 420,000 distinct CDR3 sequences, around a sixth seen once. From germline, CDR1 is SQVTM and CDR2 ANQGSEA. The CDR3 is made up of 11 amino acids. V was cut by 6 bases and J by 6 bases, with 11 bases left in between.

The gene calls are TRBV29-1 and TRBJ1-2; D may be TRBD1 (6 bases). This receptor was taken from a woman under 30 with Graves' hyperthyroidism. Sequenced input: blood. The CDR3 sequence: CSVLDRHGYTF. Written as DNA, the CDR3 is TGCAGCGTCCTTGACAGGCATGGCTACACCTTC.